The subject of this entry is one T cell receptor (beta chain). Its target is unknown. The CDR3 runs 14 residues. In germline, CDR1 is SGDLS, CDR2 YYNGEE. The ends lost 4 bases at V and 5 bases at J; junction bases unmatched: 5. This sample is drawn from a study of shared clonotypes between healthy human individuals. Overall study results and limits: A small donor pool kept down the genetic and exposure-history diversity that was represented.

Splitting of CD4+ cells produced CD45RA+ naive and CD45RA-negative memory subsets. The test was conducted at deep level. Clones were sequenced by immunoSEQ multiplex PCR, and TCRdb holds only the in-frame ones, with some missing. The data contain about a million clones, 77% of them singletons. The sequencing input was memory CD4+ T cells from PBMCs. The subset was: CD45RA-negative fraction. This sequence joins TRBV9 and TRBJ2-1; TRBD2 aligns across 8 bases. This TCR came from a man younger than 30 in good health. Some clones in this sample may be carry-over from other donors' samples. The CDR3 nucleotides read TGTGCCAGCAGCCCAACTAGCGGACACAATGAGCAGTTCTTC. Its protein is CASSPTSGHNEQFF.